This paragraph covers one T cell receptor beta chain sequence. Its recognized antigen is unknown. One end of the junction fails to match germline, which may point to a read error. The sample originates from a study of blood T cells in healthy people across ages (dated by TCRdb to between 2014 and 2017). Study-level background: In model experiments, template switching captured about one uniquely barcoded TCR beta cDNA molecule for every two T cells. Age-related changes in TCR beta repertoire diversity were measured in the study by deep sequencing normalized with unique cDNA molecular identifiers. The donors were divided into four age groups: young (average around 15 years), middle-aged (almost 40), aged (approximately 62) and long-lived (nearly 85). Donors of different ages were randomly distributed across sequencing lanes to avoid experimental bias. Two additional independent replicas of 1 million unique cDNA reads from the same blood draw were analyzed for two donors (one aged 18 to 30 and one aged 80 or older). The research as a whole found: A strong correlation was found between observed TCR beta diversity and the percentage of naive T cells measured by flow cytometry. As age increased, observed TCR beta diversity per million T cells dropped in a roughly linear way, and a significant reduction was already evident by age about 36. Estimates of total diversity from one million sequenced T cells were regarded as lower bounds and underestimates. Compared with the aged group, the long-lived group had more naive CD4+ T cells, fewer expanded clones and increased TCR diversity, a pattern suggesting age selection. Because the CMV infection status of the donors was unknown, age-related changes in expanded clonotypes may potentially have been confounded. Conclusive comparison of naive and antigen-experienced compartments was prevented by the profiling of bulk unsorted PBMCs.

CDR1 and CDR2 (WNHNN, SYGVQD) derive from the germline V gene (reference sequence). CDR3 length: 13 amino acids, cysteine to phenylalanine. The DNA shown is the 39-base CDR3, in frame from base 1. The library was generated by 5' RACE. Sequencing used an Illumina HiSeq 2500. The second PCR ran for about 6 to 12 cycles and used a J-beta primer mix along with a sample-barcoded 5' primer. A unique molecular identifier was introduced onto each TCR beta cDNA molecule by a template-switch 5' adaptor carrying 12 random nucleotides. Each sample yielded at least 2.5 million CDR3-containing paired-end reads. The Mint cDNA synthesis kit, primed by a TRBC-specific oligonucleotide, was used to synthesize first-strand cDNA from all RNA. After uracil-DNA glycosylase treatment, a first 18-cycle PCR used universal primers M1SS and BC2_uni_R on all cDNA. The study's processing was this. For normalization, 1 million high-quality reads, each with a distinct molecular identifier, were randomly selected from each sample. Instead of being binned into consensus sequences, reads that shared molecular identifiers were thrown out. CDR3 identification, clonotype clustering and error correction used MiTCR with a Q25 quality threshold and the strictest error-elimination algorithm. A nonparametric unseen species model using Euler transformation provided a lower-bound estimate of total TCR beta diversity. TCRdb cleaned the public reads at Q25 with fastp, built clones with MiXCR and kept in-frame beta chains. Here each entry gathers all rows of one CDR3 protein and keeps the most common genes and DNA. The V and J calls, along with clone size, are taken from TCRdb and not from the paper's own processing. This sample lists fewer than 1.5 million distinct CDR3 sequences; roughly 45% were detected once. The ten largest clones add up to roughly 7.9% of the sample.

The roughly 42 donors, aged 6 to 90 years, were systemically healthy Caucasian individuals from Russia. Each donor gave approximately 9.3 milliliters of peripheral blood, collected into EDTA-treated Vacutainer tubes. Ficoll-Paque density-gradient centrifugation was used to isolate PBMCs, with at least 6.5 million per sample. Total RNA, at least 5 micrograms per sample, was extracted from PBMCs with Trizol reagent. For every donor, flow cytometry on a PBMC aliquot measured the percentage of naive CD45RAhigh/CD27high T cells. The receptor comes from a woman between 18 and 29 years old in good health. This sequence uses TRBV10-1 and TRBJ2-3, with no reliable assignment of the D segment. Sequenced input: blood. The DNA sequence reads TGCGCCAGCAGTAATGACAACACAAATACGCAGTATTTT. The encoded protein is CASSNDNTNTQYF.